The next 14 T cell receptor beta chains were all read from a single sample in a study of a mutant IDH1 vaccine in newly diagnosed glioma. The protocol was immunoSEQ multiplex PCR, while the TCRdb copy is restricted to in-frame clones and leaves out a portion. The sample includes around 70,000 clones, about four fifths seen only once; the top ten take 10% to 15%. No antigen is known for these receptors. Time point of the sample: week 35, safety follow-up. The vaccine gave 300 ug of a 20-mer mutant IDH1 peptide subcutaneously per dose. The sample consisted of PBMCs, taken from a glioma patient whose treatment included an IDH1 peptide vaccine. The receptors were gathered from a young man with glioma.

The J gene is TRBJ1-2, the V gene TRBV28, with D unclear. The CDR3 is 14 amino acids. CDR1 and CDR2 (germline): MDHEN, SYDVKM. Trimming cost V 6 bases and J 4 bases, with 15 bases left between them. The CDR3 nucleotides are TGTGCCAGCAGAATAACGGGAGTGACCTATGGCTACACCTTC. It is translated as CASRITGVTYGYTF.

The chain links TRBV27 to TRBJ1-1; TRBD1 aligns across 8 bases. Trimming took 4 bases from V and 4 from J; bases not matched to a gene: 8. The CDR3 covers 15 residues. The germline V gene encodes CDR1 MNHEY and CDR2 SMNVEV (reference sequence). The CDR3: CASSSKRQGSTEAFF. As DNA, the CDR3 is TGTGCCAGCAGTTCAAAGAGACAGGGGTCCACTGAAGCTTTCTTT.

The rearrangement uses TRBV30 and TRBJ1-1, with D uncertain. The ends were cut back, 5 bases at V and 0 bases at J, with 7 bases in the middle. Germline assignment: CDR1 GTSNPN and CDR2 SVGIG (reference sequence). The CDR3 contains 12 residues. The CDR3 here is CAWSLLNTEAFF. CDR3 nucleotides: TGTGCCTGGTCTTTACTGAACACTGAAGCTTTCTTT.

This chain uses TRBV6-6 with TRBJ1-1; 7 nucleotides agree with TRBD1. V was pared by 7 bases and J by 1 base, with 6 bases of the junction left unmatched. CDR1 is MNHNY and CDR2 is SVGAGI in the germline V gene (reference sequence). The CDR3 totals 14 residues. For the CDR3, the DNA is TGTGCCAGCACCCTGACAGGGCAGAACACTGAAGCTTTCTTT. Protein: CASTLTGQNTEAFF.

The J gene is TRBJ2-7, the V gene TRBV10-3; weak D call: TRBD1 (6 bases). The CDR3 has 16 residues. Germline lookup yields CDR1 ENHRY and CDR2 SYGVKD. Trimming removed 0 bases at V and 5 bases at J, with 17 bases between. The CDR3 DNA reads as TGTGCCATCAGTGAGTCGGCTATCTCCGGGACAAACGAGCAGTACTTC. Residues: CAISESAISGTNEQYF.

For the CDR3, the DNA is TGTGCCACCAACCCACAGAACACCGGGGAGCTGTTTTTT. Protein product: CATNPQNTGELFF. The chain carries TRBV28 and TRBJ2-2, with D unresolved. The germline CDR1 and CDR2 sequences are MDHEN and SYDVKM. The CDR3 extends over 13 amino acids. Trimming left V 10 bases short and J 1 base short, with 10 bases between.

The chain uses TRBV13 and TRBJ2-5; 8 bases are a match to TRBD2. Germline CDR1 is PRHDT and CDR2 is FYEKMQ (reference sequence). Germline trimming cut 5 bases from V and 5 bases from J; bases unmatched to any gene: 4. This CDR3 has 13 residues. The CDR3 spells CASSATSVETQYF. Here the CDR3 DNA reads TGTGCCAGCAGCGCGACTAGCGTGGAGACCCAGTACTTC.

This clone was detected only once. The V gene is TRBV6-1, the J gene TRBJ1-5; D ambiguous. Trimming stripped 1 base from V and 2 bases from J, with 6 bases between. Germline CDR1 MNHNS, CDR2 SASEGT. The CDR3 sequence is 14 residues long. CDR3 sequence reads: CASSEGHGNQPQHF. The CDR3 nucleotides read TGTGCCAGCAGTGAAGGACACGGCAATCAGCCCCAGCATTTT.

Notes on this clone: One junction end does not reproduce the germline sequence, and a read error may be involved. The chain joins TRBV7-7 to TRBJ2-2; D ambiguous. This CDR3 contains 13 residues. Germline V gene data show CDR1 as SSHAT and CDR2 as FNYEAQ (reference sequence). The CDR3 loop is CASSPLVTGELFF. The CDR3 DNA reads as TGTGCTAGCAGCCCGCTAGTAACCGGGGAGCTGTTTTTT.

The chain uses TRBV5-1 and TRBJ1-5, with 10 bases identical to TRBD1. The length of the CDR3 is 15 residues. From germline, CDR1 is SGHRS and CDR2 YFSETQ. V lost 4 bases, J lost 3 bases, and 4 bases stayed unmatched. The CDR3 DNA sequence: TGCGCCAGCAGCCGGACAGGGGGGGTCAATCAGCCCCAGCATTTT. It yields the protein CASSRTGGVNQPQHF.

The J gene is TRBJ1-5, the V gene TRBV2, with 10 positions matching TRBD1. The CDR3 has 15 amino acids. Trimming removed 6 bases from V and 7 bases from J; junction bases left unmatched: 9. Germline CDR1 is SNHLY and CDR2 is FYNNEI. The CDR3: CASRYDRGRGQPQHF. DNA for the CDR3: TGTGCCAGCAGATACGACAGGGGGCGGGGACAGCCCCAGCATTTT.

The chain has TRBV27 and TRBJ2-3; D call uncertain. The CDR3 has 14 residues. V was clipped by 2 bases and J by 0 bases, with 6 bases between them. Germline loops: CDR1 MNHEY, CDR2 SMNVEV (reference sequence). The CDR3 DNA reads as TGTGCCAGCAGTTTAGCATCTAGCACAGATACGCAGTATTTT. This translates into CASSLASSTDTQYF.

This CDR3 reads CASSYQGRTEAFF. In DNA, the CDR3 is TGCGCCAGCAGCTATCAGGGGCGGACTGAAGCTTTCTTT. This chain joins TRBV5-1 and TRBJ1-1, with D possibly being TRBD1 (6 bases). With 3 bases removed from V and 5 bases from J, the gap between germline ends came to 11 bases. CDR3 length: 13 residues. Per germline, CDR1 SGHRS and CDR2 YFSETQ.

Here the CDR3 DNA reads TGTGCCAGTATCCGGACAGGGGGGACTGAAGCTTTCTTT. Protein product: CASIRTGGTEAFF. The rearrangement uses TRBV19 and TRBJ1-1, with 10 bases that match TRBD1. Germline lookup yields CDR1 LNHDA and CDR2 SQIVND (reference sequence). This CDR3 is 13 amino acids long. V was clipped by 7 bases and J by 5 bases; unmatched bases: 4.